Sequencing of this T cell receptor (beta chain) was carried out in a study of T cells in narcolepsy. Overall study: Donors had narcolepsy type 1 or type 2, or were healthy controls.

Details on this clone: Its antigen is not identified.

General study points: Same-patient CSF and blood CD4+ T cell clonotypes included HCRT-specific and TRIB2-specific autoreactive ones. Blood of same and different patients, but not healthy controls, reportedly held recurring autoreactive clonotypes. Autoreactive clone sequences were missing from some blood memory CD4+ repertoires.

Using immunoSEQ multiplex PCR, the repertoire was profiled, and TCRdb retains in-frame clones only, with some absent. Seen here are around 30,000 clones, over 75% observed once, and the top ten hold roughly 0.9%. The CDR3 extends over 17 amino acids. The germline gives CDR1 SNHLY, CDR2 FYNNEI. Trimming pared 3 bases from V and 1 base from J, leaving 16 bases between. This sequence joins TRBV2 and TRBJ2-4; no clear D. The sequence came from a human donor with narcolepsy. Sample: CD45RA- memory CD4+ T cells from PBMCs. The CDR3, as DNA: TGTGCCAGCAGTGATGTTCCATCGGCGTGGGCCAAAAACATTCAGTACTTC. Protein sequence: CASSDVPSAWAKNIQYF.